This is a list of T cell receptor beta chains from one sample in a study of cytomegalovirus exposure and HLA in healthy donors. Some clones are missing from TCRdb's copy, which holds only in-frame ones; the method was immunoSEQ multiplex PCR. The sample records 150,000 to 200,000 clones, around 79% being singletons. Sequenced: PBMCs. These receptors were collected from a woman between 45 and 60 years old in good health and CMV-seronegative. Both conserved end residues are part of each CDR3. The order of the fields is D gene, J gene, V gene, clone size, CDR3 protein, CDR3 DNA. The D gene is left open where the match is weak. Size tells how often a clone was seen (once, few, many) or the class of an expanded clone, and some rows leave it out.

>.|TRBJ1-1|TRBV5-8|.
CASSLGEAFNTEAFF
TGTGCCAGCAGCTTGGGGGAGGCCTTTAACACTGAAGCTTTCTTT
>.|TRBJ2-7|TRBV2|few
CASTKARGLEQYF
TGTGCCAGCACTAAGGCTCGCGGACTCGAGCAGTACTTC
>TRBD1|TRBJ1-5|TRBV6-1|.
CASSPDRGGNQPQHF
TGTGCCAGCAGTCCGGACAGGGGGGGCAATCAGCCCCAGCATTTT
>.|TRBJ1-3|TRBV7-6|.
CASSLGTLDLAGASGNTIYF
TGTGCCAGCAGCTTAGGAACCCTAGACCTAGCAGGAGCCTCTGGAAACACCATATATTTT
>.|TRBJ2-1|TRBV14|.
CASSHEYNEQFF
TGTGCCAGCAGCCACGAGTACAATGAGCAGTTCTTC
>.|TRBJ2-7|TRBV25-1|.
CASSETGKEQYF
TGTGCCAGCAGTGAAACCGGGAAAGAGCAGTACTTC
>TRBD2|TRBJ2-2|TRBV7-7|.
CASSHRTSGPNTGELFF
TGTGCTAGCAGCCATCGTACTAGCGGCCCGAACACCGGGGAGCTGTTTTTT
>TRBD1|TRBJ1-2|TRBV18|.
CASSPSRGTGGYYGYTF
TGTGCCAGCTCACCAAGCCGTGGGACAGGGGGTTACTATGGCTACACCTTC
>.|TRBJ1-1|TRBV4-1|.
CASSRHTKAAGTEAFF
TGCGCCAGCAGCCGACATACAAAAGCAGCGGGGACTGAAGCTTTCTTT
>.|TRBJ1-3|TRBV10-3|.
CAISDVWLSGNTIYF
TGTGCCATCAGTGATGTCTGGCTCTCTGGAAACACCATATATTTT
>.|TRBJ2-5|TRBV6-6|once
CASSYPPPEVETQYF
TGTGCCAGCAGTTACCCCCCGCCGGAGGTGGAGACCCAGTACTTC
>.|TRBJ2-5|TRBV13|.
CASSLASSGKGYQETQYF
TGTGCCAGCAGCTTAGCCTCTTCGGGCAAGGGGTACCAAGAGACCCAGTACTTC
>.|TRBJ1-1|TRBV27|once
CASSLWAGMGTEAFF
TGTGCCAGCAGTTTATGGGCAGGGATGGGAACTGAAGCTTTCTTT
>.|TRBJ2-1|TRBV7-8|.
CASSLFQGANNEQFF
TGTGCCAGCAGCTTGTTTCAGGGCGCCAACAATGAGCAGTTCTTC
>.|TRBJ2-3|TRBV27|.
CASSLSGIETDTQYF
TGTGCCAGCAGTTTATCCGGGATCGAAACAGATACGCAGTATTTT
>TRBD1|TRBJ1-2|TRBV5-6|.
CASSLAGTGRSGGYTF
TGTGCCAGCAGCTTGGCCGGGACAGGGAGAAGTGGTGGCTACACCTTC
>TRBD1|TRBJ1-2|TRBV19|.
CASRKWGDRDDGYTF
TGTGCCAGTCGCAAATGGGGGGACAGGGATGATGGCTACACCTTC
>TRBD2|TRBJ2-3|TRBV4-3|many
CASSQLGLAGRDTQYF
TGCGCCAGCAGCCAATTGGGACTAGCGGGGAGGGATACGCAGTATTTT
>.|TRBJ1-1|TRBV28|.
CASSPGRGSGTEAFF
TGTGCCAGCAGTCCCGGGAGGGGGTCGGGAACTGAAGCTTTCTTT
>.|TRBJ1-1|TRBV29-1|.
CSVGRGLNTEAFF
TGCAGCGTTGGGAGAGGACTAAACACTGAAGCTTTCTTT
>TRBD1|TRBJ2-7|TRBV9|.
CASSEGTGTDLFYEQYF
TGTGCCAGCAGCGAGGGAACCGGGACAGACTTATTCTACGAGCAGTACTTC
>.|TRBJ1-2|TRBV6-1|.
CASSSRGVNGYTF
TGTGCCAGCAGTTCGCGGGGAGTCAATGGCTACACCTTC
>TRBD1|TRBJ1-1|TRBV2|once
CASSEAKGGRTEAFF
TGTGCCAGCAGTGAAGCAAAAGGGGGCCGCACTGAAGCTTTCTTT
>.|TRBJ1-4|TRBV15|.
CATRAEGHEKLFF
TGTGCCACCAGGGCGGAGGGCCATGAAAAACTGTTTTTT
>TRBD1|TRBJ1-1|TRBV5-1|.
CASSLRGGTGMNTEAFF
TGCGCCAGCAGCTTACGGGGAGGGACAGGCATGAACACTGAAGCTTTCTTT
>TRBD1|TRBJ1-2|TRBV28|.
CASSPEGALLYGYTF
TGTGCCAGCAGTCCCGAGGGGGCCCTTCTTTATGGCTACACCTTC
>TRBD1|TRBJ2-7|TRBV7-2|.
CASSVQGQGASYEQYF
TGTGCCAGCAGCGTACAGGGACAGGGGGCCTCCTACGAGCAGTACTTC
>.|TRBJ2-5|TRBV21-1|.
CASSKVLTERYQETQYF
TGTGCCAGCAGCAAAGTTTTAACAGAACGTTATCAAGAGACCCAGTACTTC
>TRBD2|TRBJ2-2|TRBV4-2|.
CASSQGNFGSGSSGELFF
TGTGCCAGCAGCCAAGGGAATTTTGGCAGCGGGAGTAGCGGGGAGCTGTTTTTT
>TRBD1|TRBJ1-4|TRBV2|.
CASSEEGTVHFF
TGTGCCAGCAGTGAAGAGGGGACAGTACACTTTTTT
>.|TRBJ1-2|TRBV28|.
CASSFRGNYGYTF
TGTGCCAGCAGTTTCCGGGGAAACTATGGCTACACCTTC
>.|TRBJ2-2|TRBV9|.
CASSVTRGTGELFF
TGTGCCAGCAGCGTGACTAGAGGCACCGGGGAGCTGTTTTTT
>.|TRBJ1-2|TRBV28|.
CASSFLGGSYGYTF
TGTGCCAGCAGTTTCTTGGGGGGAAGCTATGGCTACACCTTC
>TRBD2|TRBJ2-7|TRBV5-1|.
CASSPAVGGWDEQYF
TGCGCCAGCAGCCCGGCTGTGGGGGGGTGGGACGAGCAGTACTTC
>TRBD1|TRBJ1-5|TRBV28|.
CASSPRRTGENQPQHF
TGTGCCAGCAGTCCCCGCAGAACAGGGGAAAATCAGCCCCAGCATTTT
>TRBD2|TRBJ2-3|TRBV12-5|.
CASGLPGGTDTQYF
TGTGCTAGTGGTTTGCCGGGGGGAACAGATACGCAGTATTTT
>.|TRBJ1-2|TRBV9|.
CASSAGGSGGYTF
TGTGCCAGCAGCGCCGGGGGTTCGGGTGGCTACACCTTC
>TRBD1|TRBJ1-4|TRBV7-9|.
CASSPRTGPANEKLFF
TGTGCCAGCAGCCCTCGGACAGGGCCAGCTAATGAAAAACTGTTTTTT
>TRBD1|TRBJ1-5|TRBV6-4|few
CARADRGGNQPQHF
TGTGCCAGAGCGGACAGGGGAGGCAATCAGCCCCAGCATTTT
>TRBD2|TRBJ2-7|TRBV7-2|once
CASSSTSGGYYEQYF
TGTGCCAGCAGCTCAACTAGCGGGGGGTACTACGAGCAGTACTTC
>.|TRBJ1-6|TRBV6-5|.
CASSPLRGGPLHF
TGTGCCAGCAGTCCCTTAAGAGGGGGACCCCTCCACTTT
>TRBD2|TRBJ2-5|TRBV7-2|.
CASSPRGSGRQGGETQYF
TGTGCCAGCAGCCCTCGTGGTAGCGGGAGGCAGGGGGGAGAGACCCAGTACTTC
>.|TRBJ1-3|TRBV7-9|.
CASSFSGNSGSTIYF
TGTGCCAGCAGCTTTTCAGGGAACTCTGGAAGCACCATATATTTT
>.|TRBJ1-4|TRBV4-1|.
CASSPPWGHEKLFF
TGCGCCAGCAGCCCTCCGTGGGGCCATGAAAAACTGTTTTTT
>.|TRBJ2-5|TRBV30|.
CAWSVLRQETQYF
TGTGCCTGGAGTGTACTAAGACAAGAGACCCAGTACTTC
>.|TRBJ2-7|TRBV5-1|.
CASSSWTEPYEQYF
TGCGCCAGCAGCTCCTGGACTGAGCCTTACGAGCAGTACTTC
>TRBD1|TRBJ1-1|TRBV7-2|.
CASSPTGVGTEAFF
TGTGCCAGCAGCCCAACAGGGGTAGGGACTGAAGCTTTCTTT
>TRBD1|TRBJ2-2|TRBV4-3|.
CASSLGWTGRGRGGELFF
TGCGCCAGCAGCCTCGGGTGGACGGGCAGGGGGCGCGGCGGGGAGCTGTTTTTT
>.|TRBJ2-7|TRBV5-1|few
CASAAAAAYEQYF
TGCGCCAGCGCGGCAGCGGCTGCCTACGAGCAGTACTTC
>TRBD2|TRBJ2-3|TRBV5-4|.
CASSLRGGFTDTQYF
TGTGCCAGCAGCTTGCGGGGGGGATTCACAGATACGCAGTATTTT
>TRBD1|TRBJ2-2|TRBV7-8|.
CASSLSRGRHTGELFF
TGTGCCAGCAGCTTATCCAGGGGGCGTCACACCGGGGAGCTGTTTTTT
>TRBD1|TRBJ1-3|TRBV29-1|.
CSVRTGGPGNTIYF
TGCAGCGTCCGGACAGGGGGCCCTGGAAACACCATATATTTT
>TRBD2|TRBJ2-1|TRBV19|.
CASSSRSGVIQFF
TGTGCCAGTAGTTCGCGTAGCGGGGTGATTCAGTTCTTC
>.|TRBJ1-4|TRBV19|.
CASSLQGRAPNEKLFF
TGTGCCAGTAGTCTACAGGGACGCGCCCCTAATGAAAAACTGTTTTTT